This T cell receptor beta chain emerged from a study of CD8 T cells in ankylosing spondylitis. Study conclusions and caveats: Both synovial fluid and blood in reactive arthritis had previously been reported to carry some motif variants. The study identified a TCR beta motif of roughly eight highly homologous variants that appeared characteristic of ankylosing spondylitis blood. Enrichment of disease-linked clones was reportedly significant in matched ankylosing spondylitis synovial fluid. Disease-linked clones were CD8+ and relatively rare in peripheral blood.

The TCR beta libraries were generated through quantitative 5'-RACE incorporating molecular barcodes. MiXCR, applied by TCRdb to the 5' RACE reads, yields one record per CDR3 protein. The table includes under 450,000 distinct CDR3 sequences, under 20% detected once. Trimming cost V 0 bases and J 4 bases; bases outside gene matches: 4. This CDR3 has 16 residues. The germline CDR1 and CDR2 sequences are SGDLS and YYNGEE. This clonotype was detected only a few times. No antigen is known for it. Material: blood, either unsorted or a sorted T cell fraction (not recorded which). This clonotype was sampled from a male donor with ankylosing spondylitis. The chain links TRBV9 to TRBJ2-2; the match to TRBD2 covers 9 bases. The CDR3, as DNA: TGTGCCAGCAGCGTAGGGGCGGGGGGGCCCACCGGGGAGCTGTTTTTT. It codes for CASSVGAGGPTGELFF.